This T cell receptor beta chain emerged from a study of T-cell reconstitution after alpha-beta-depleted transplantation in children. Overall study findings and caveats: Newly made T cells mostly supplied T-cell counts and diversity one year after transplant. Surviving recipient T cells and thymic progenitors produced the high day-60 TCRbeta diversity seen in some patients. Expanded clones from the graft, numbering several hundred, reportedly supplied alpha-beta T cells about two months after transplant.

The CDR3 sequence is 15 residues long. CDR1 and CDR2 from the germline V gene are SGHRS and YFSETQ. Deletions cut 4 bases from V and 5 bases from J, with 18 bases between. A library of TCRbeta sequences, prepared with unique molecular identifiers, was generated. TCRdb processed the PCR reads anew with MiXCR; each CDR3 protein has one entry. The top ten hold less than 35% of the sample, which has about 110,000 distinct CDR3 sequences, 10% seen once. With regard to this clonotype: Its cognate antigen is unknown.

The sequenced sample was PBMCs, obtained before TCRalphabeta/CD19-depleted stem cell transplant. The V and J genes are TRBV5-1 and TRBJ1-1; possible D gene TRBD1, 6 bases. The origin of this receptor is a boy between 2 and 10 years old with acute lymphoblastic leukemia, due to receive a stem cell transplant. The CDR3 DNA reads as TGCGCCAGCAGCCGCGGGGGGGCGCGAAAAACTGAAGCTTTCTTT. This translates into CASSRGGARKTEAFF.